This passage covers 19 T cell receptor beta chains from one sample sequenced in a study of graft-versus-host responses after intestinal transplantation. Only in-frame clones appear in the TCRdb table, and some are missing; sequencing was by immunoSEQ multiplex PCR. The sample has around 7,700 clones, around 74% seen once. Lymphocytes (intraepithelial and lamina propria) were released by processing the graft tissue. Sample: ileum tissue, taken about 230 days after intestinal transplant. Source of these receptors: a human patient who received an intestinal transplant, so some T cells may come from the graft donor.

The chain employs TRBV5-6 and TRBJ2-1, with TRBD1 as a possible D gene (8 bases). V was shortened by 0 bases and J by 7 bases, with 20 bases between the two germline ends. The CDR3 covers 17 residues. Germline CDR1 and CDR2: SGHDT and YYEEEE. The DNA for the CDR3 is TGTGCCAGCAGCTTGGTAGTGTGGACAGGGAGGGTAAATGAGCAGTTCTTC. It encodes CASSLVVWTGRVNEQFF.

The chain uses TRBV7-9 and TRBJ2-7; D is possibly TRBD2 (5 bases). The CDR3 totals 14 residues. V gave up 1 base and J gave up 0 bases, with 7 bases separating them. Germline values: CDR1 SEHNR, CDR2 FQNEAQ (reference sequence). The CDR3 protein is CASSLVGSSYEQYF. In DNA form, the CDR3 reads TGTGCCAGCAGCTTAGTTGGGAGCTCCTACGAGCAGTACTTC.

This clone was picked up a small number of times. The chain couples TRBV30 to TRBJ2-6, with 7 bases fitting TRBD1. CDR1 is GTSNPN, CDR2 SVGIG, per germline (reference sequence). The CDR3 spans 15 residues. V shed 3 bases and J 5 bases; nucleotides not matched to a gene: 7. In DNA, the CDR3 is TGTGCCTGGAGGGGCTACAGGGGCCGGGCCAACGTCCTGACTTTC. Amino acids: CAWRGYRGRANVLTF.

The genes are TRBV2 and TRBJ1-1; TRBD1 aligns across 8 bases. Germline CDR1 is SNHLY and CDR2 is FYNNEI. The CDR3 is made up of 12 amino acids. V lost 3 bases and J lost 8; bases outside the gene matches: 2. CDR3 in amino acids: CASSEWTGEAFF. CDR3 bases: TGTGCCAGCAGTGAGTGGACAGGGGAAGCTTTCTTT.

This clone was picked up one time. The chain uses TRBV5-1 and TRBJ2-7; 7 bases match TRBD1. After removal of 2 bases from V and 5 bases from J, the junction contained 10 bases not matched to a gene. The germline V gene has CDR1 SGHRS and CDR2 YFSETQ. The length of the CDR3 is 15 residues. The CDR3 is CASSLRDTGVDEQYF. The CDR3 bases are TGCGCCAGCAGCTTAAGGGACACAGGGGTGGACGAGCAGTACTTC.

This clone was seen just once. The chain uses TRBV28 and TRBJ2-7; 9 positions agree with TRBD1. CDR3 length: 15 residues. Germline CDR1 MDHEN, CDR2 SYDVKM. V lost 1 base to trimming and J lost 2 bases; unmatched junction nucleotides: 3. The CDR3 DNA reads as TGTGCCAGCAGTTTATCCCGGACAGGGGCCTACGAGCAGTACTTC. This codes for CASSLSRTGAYEQYF.

The chain joins TRBV29-1 to TRBJ2-7, with 9 bases aligning to TRBD1. Germline CDR1 SQVTM, CDR2 ANQGSEA. The CDR3 length is 14 residues. Trimming cost V 4 bases and J 7 bases; bases outside gene matches: 11. In DNA form, the CDR3 reads TGCAGCGTTGTGTTCTGGACAGGGGATGGGGAGCAGTACTTC. Amino acids: CSVVFWTGDGEQYF.

The chain joins TRBV16 to TRBJ2-7; possibly TRBD2 for D (6 bases). V was shortened by 5 bases and J by 3 bases, with 14 bases between the two germline ends. Germline CDR1 is KGHSY and CDR2 is FQNENV. The CDR3 runs 14 residues. The CDR3 DNA sequence: TGTGCCAGCAGCATGGACTACAGGTACTACGAGCAGTACTTC. Encoded protein: CASSMDYRYYEQYF.

The CDR3 DNA sequence: TGCAGCGCACGGACTAGAATAAATGAGCAGTTCTTC. It translates to CSARTRINEQFF. V usage is TRBV29-1 and J usage is TRBJ2-1; 7 nucleotides line up with TRBD2. The J segment lost 7 bases and the V segment lost 7 bases, leaving 7 bases of the junction unmatched. This CDR3 is built from 12 residues. CDR1 and CDR2 (germline): SQVTM, ANQGSEA.

The J gene is TRBJ2-3, the V gene TRBV7-2, with a weak D call TRBD2 (6 bases). Germline V lookup: CDR1 SGHTA, CDR2 FQGNSA. The V end lost 7 bases, the J end lost 5 bases, and 13 bases lay between the germline ends. CDR3 length: 13 residues. The CDR3 DNA reads TGTGCCAGCACCGGGACTGTTCAAGATACGCAGTATTTT. This codes for CASTGTVQDTQYF.

The genes are TRBV6-1 and TRBJ1-6, with D maybe TRBD1 (5 bases). This CDR3 region has 14 residues. With 5 bases removed from V and 7 bases from J, the gap between germline ends came to 12 bases. Germline V lookup: CDR1 MNHNS, CDR2 SASEGT. The CDR3 is CASSFRDLNSPLHF. CDR3 nucleotides: TGTGCCAGCAGTTTTCGGGACTTAAATTCACCCCTCCACTTT.

The sample holds one count of this clone. The chain uses TRBV29-1 and TRBJ1-3; D is undetermined. The germline V gene has CDR1 SQVTM and CDR2 ANQGSEA. V was cut by 1 base and J by 0 bases, with 7 bases left in between. This CDR3 has 14 amino acids. The CDR3 here is CSVEGQNSGNTIYF. The CDR3 DNA sequence: TGCAGCGTTGAAGGGCAAAACTCTGGAAACACCATATATTTT.

V usage is TRBV6-1 and J usage is TRBJ1-2, with D possibly matching TRBD1 (6 bases). This CDR3 is built from 12 residues. Germline V gene data show CDR1 as MNHNS and CDR2 as SASEGT. Trimming took 6 bases from V and 4 from J, leaving 9 bases between them. Here the CDR3 reads CASRTGTYGYTF. CDR3 DNA sequence: TGTGCCAGCAGAACAGGGACCTATGGCTACACCTTC.

This rearrangement joins TRBV19 to TRBJ1-2; weak D call: TRBD1 (6 bases). The CDR3 sequence is 14 residues long. V was cut by 6 bases and J by 4 bases, with 15 bases left in between. The V gene's germline CDR1 is LNHDA and CDR2 SQIVND (reference sequence). The CDR3 sequence is CASSRDKWSYGYTF. CDR3 sequence (DNA): TGTGCCAGTAGCCGGGACAAGTGGAGCTATGGCTACACCTTC. Full variable domain (rest looked up from reference TRBV19 and TRBJ1-2): DGGITQSPKYLFRKEGQNVTLSCEQNLNHDAMYWYRQDPGQGLRLIYYSQIVNDFQKGDIAEGYSVSREKKESFPLTVTSAQKNPTAFYLCASSRDKWSYGYTFGSGTRLTVV.

This chain joins TRBV11-2 and TRBJ2-3; 10 bases align to TRBD2. Germline CDR1 reads SGHAT; CDR2 reads FQNNGV. There are 13 residues in the CDR3. V shed 6 bases, J shed 6 bases, and the junction held 3 bases outside the gene matches. In DNA form, the CDR3 reads TGTGCCAGCAGACTAGCGGGGCAGGATACGCAGTATTTT. It codes for CASRLAGQDTQYF.

This clone was detected only once. The rearrangement joins TRBV29-1 to TRBJ1-2, with D maybe TRBD1 (6 bases). The germline CDR1 and CDR2 sequences are SQVTM and ANQGSEA. The ends were cut back, 5 bases at V and 5 bases at J, with 12 bases in the middle. This CDR3 spans 12 amino acids. CDR3 DNA: TGCAGCGTTAAGGACAGTATGTATGGCTACACCTTC. It is translated as CSVKDSMYGYTF.

The V call is TRBV6-5, the J call TRBJ2-6; D gene unclear. The CDR3 contains 15 residues. CDR1 is MNHEY, CDR2 SVGAGI, per germline. V lost 2 bases and J 0 bases, leaving 5 bases between the germline ends. The CDR3 loop is CASSYTSSGANVLTF. The CDR3 bases are TGTGCCAGCAGTTACACGAGCTCTGGGGCCAACGTCCTGACTTTC.

The V gene is TRBV6-9, the J gene TRBJ2-6, with D unresolved. Trimming cost V 5 bases and J 5 bases, with 19 bases left between them. CDR3 size: 17 residues. Looked up from germline, CDR1 is MNHGY and CDR2 is SVAAGI. CDR3 protein: CASSALVRQSRANVLTF. CDR3 DNA sequence: TGTGCCAGCAGTGCACTTGTACGACAAAGTCGGGCCAACGTCCTGACTTTC.

In its sample, this clone was seen a few times. V and J are TRBV30 and TRBJ2-7; 10 positions agree with TRBD2. CDR3 length equals 16 residues. Germline CDR1 is GTSNPN and CDR2 is SVGIG (reference sequence). The V and J ends lost 0 bases and 3 bases, in that order; junction bases with no gene match: 8. The CDR3 sequence is CAWSVPGLADIYEQYF. As DNA, the CDR3 is TGTGCCTGGAGTGTACCTGGACTAGCGGATATCTACGAGCAGTACTTC. Combining the CDR3 with reference TRBV30 and TRBJ2-7 gives the whole variable domain SQTIHQWPATLVQPVGSPLSLECTVEGTSNPNLYWYRQAAGRGLQLLFYSVGIGQISSEVPQNLSASRPQDRQFILSSKKLLLSDSGFYLCAWSVPGLADIYEQYFGPGTRLTVT.